These 26 T cell receptor beta chains originate from one sample sequenced in a study of T cells in Graves' hyperthyroidism and ophthalmopathy. From RNA transcripts, TCR beta CDR3 regions were amplified. First-round RT-PCR targeting the TCR CDR3 was performed with the HTBI primer set. TCRdb redid the calling of the multiplex PCR reads with MiXCR, one entry per CDR3 protein. The data show 75,000 to 100,000 distinct CDR3 sequences, approximately 42% seen once. The sample comprised peripheral blood or thyroid tissue (not recorded which). The receptor set was obtained from a young woman with Graves' hyperthyroidism.

Comments on this clonotype: A clone one base away is much larger, so this may be a read error. The CDR3 reads CVSSFSDPNTGELFF. For the CDR3, the DNA is TGTGTCAGCAGTTTTTCGGACCCCAACACCGGGGAGCTGTTTTTT. The chain combines TRBV6-5 with TRBJ2-2; D is unclear. Germline CDR1 is MNHEY and CDR2 is SVGAGI. CDR3 size: 15 residues.

This clonotype was observed a single time. A much larger clonotype is one base distant, so this may be a read error. CDR3: CASSQVLRRSGYEQYF. In nucleotides, the CDR3 is TGCGCCAGCAGCCAAGTTCTCCGTCGCTCGGGCTACGAGCAGTACTTC. The genes are TRBV5-4 and TRBJ2-7; D is uncertain. This CDR3 spans 16 amino acids. Germline loops: CDR1 SGHNT, CDR2 YYREEE (reference sequence).

The chain employs TRBV5-1 and TRBJ2-3; 10 nucleotides line up with TRBD2. The CDR3 length is 17 residues. V was clipped by 4 bases and J by 1 base; unmatched bases: 9. Germline V gene data show CDR1 as SGHRS and CDR2 as YFSETQ. The chain's CDR3 is CASSDPRLAGRTDTQYF. DNA of the CDR3: TGCGCCAGCAGCGACCCCCGACTAGCGGGCCGCACAGATACGCAGTATTTT.

The rearrangement links TRBV7-9 to TRBJ2-7; 10 nucleotides align to TRBD1. This CDR3 contains 15 residues. The germline V gene encodes CDR1 SEHNR and CDR2 FQNEAQ (reference sequence). The V segment lost 6 bases and the J segment 3 bases; nucleotides outside the gene matches: 8. The CDR3 here is CASSLSGTGVYEQYF. CDR3 nucleotide sequence: TGTGCCAGCAGTTTATCCGGGACAGGGGTCTACGAGCAGTACTTC.

On this clonotype itself: A junction end diverges from the germline sequence, so it may reflect a read error. J is TRBJ2-3 and V is TRBV7-9; 9 bases line up with TRBD1. Germline CDR1 is SEHNR and CDR2 is FQNEAQ (reference sequence). This CDR3 contains 16 residues. CDR3 nucleotides: TGTGCCAGCAGCAGAAATCCGGGACAGGGCACAGGTACGCAGTATTTT. Translated: CASSRNPGQGTGTQYF.

Concerning this clonotype: A much larger clonotype is one base distant, so this may be a read error. Without the conserved terminal phenylalanine or tryptophan, this CDR3 likely stems from a read error. The chain is built from TRBV12-3 or TRBV12-4 and TRBJ1-5, with 8 bases lining up with TRBD1. The CDR3 extends over 13 amino acids. The trim removed 5 bases at V and 4 bases at J, leaving 1 base unmatched. Here the CDR3 reads CASSRQGNQPQHL. In DNA form, the CDR3 reads TGTGCCAGCAGTCGACAGGGGAATCAGCCCCAGCATCTT.

The chain is built from TRBV7-9 and TRBJ2-5, with 7 bases that match TRBD1. V lost 5 bases to trimming and J lost 3 bases; unmatched junction nucleotides: 0. This CDR3 has 12 residues. Germline CDR1 is SEHNR and CDR2 is FQNEAQ (reference sequence). The CDR3 is CASSDREETQYF. As DNA, the CDR3 is TGTGCCAGCAGCGACAGGGAAGAGACCCAGTACTTC.

V usage is TRBV7-2 and J usage is TRBJ2-5; TRBD2 matches at 11 bases. The CDR3 spans 12 residues. V shed 3 bases, J shed 10 bases, and the junction held 1 base outside the gene matches. Germline CDR1 is SGHTA and CDR2 is FQGNSA. The CDR3 loop reads CASSFGLAGQYF. CDR3 sequence (DNA): TGTGCCAGCAGCTTCGGACTAGCGGGCCAGTACTTC.

This clonotype appeared many times. The rearrangement uses TRBV7-3 and TRBJ1-1, with D perhaps matching TRBD1 (5 bases). V lost 4 bases to trimming and J lost 5 bases, with 11 bases between them. Germline CDR1 and CDR2: SGHTA and FQGTGA. This CDR3 spans 13 amino acids. CDR3 in amino acids: CASSWRDETEAFF. CDR3 sequence (DNA): TGTGCCAGCAGCTGGCGGGACGAAACTGAAGCTTTCTTT.

A remark on this clonotype: The conserved phenylalanine or tryptophan normally closing the CDR3 is absent here, so this likely arose from a read error. This rearrangement joins TRBV4-1 to TRBJ2-7; possible D gene TRBD2, 7 bases. The CDR3 is made up of 17 amino acids. Germline assignment: CDR1 MGHRA and CDR2 YSYEKL. V dropped 0 bases and J dropped 1 base, with 16 bases sitting between them. CDR3 protein: CASSQEGGGGRSYEQYL. The CDR3 DNA reads TGCGCCAGCAGCCAAGAAGGGGGTGGCGGGAGATCCTACGAGCAGTACCTC.

This clonotype was recorded at least ten times. The V and J genes are TRBV28 and TRBJ1-4; TRBD1 matches at 7 bases. The CDR3 is 16 residues long. V shed 6 bases and J 4 bases; nucleotides not matched to a gene: 11. CDR1 and CDR2 (germline): MDHEN, SYDVKM. As DNA, the CDR3 is TGTGCCAGCAGCCAACGGACAGGCCGCATTAATGAAAAACTGTTTTTT. As protein: CASSQRTGRINEKLFF.

This chain connects TRBV9 to TRBJ2-2; D is ambiguous. The germline gives CDR1 SGDLS, CDR2 YYNGEE. The ends were cut back, 3 bases at V and 5 bases at J, with 8 bases in the middle. The CDR3 is 13 residues long. The DNA of the CDR3 is TGTGCCAGCAGCGCGAAACTTACCGGGGAGCTGTTTTTT. Translating gives CASSAKLTGELFF.

This clonotype has at least ten counts. The genes are TRBV20-1 and TRBJ2-5; a weak D match, TRBD1 (7 bases). This CDR3 spans 15 amino acids. V shed 1 base and J shed 2 bases, with 14 bases lying between them. Germline values: CDR1 DFQATT, CDR2 SNEGSKA (reference sequence). The CDR3 nucleotides read TGCAGTGCTAGAGTCCCAGGGGGGAGGCAAGAGACCCAGTACTTC. This encodes CSARVPGGRQETQYF.

This clonotype turned up a few times. V is TRBV5-1 and J is TRBJ2-7, with D unclear. This CDR3 has 16 residues. Germline CDR1 and CDR2: SGHRS and YFSETQ. V lost 4 bases, J lost 2 bases, and 19 bases lay in between. CDR3 nucleotides: TGCGCCAGCAGCCCCCGGATCGAGTATTGGGCCTACGAGCAGTACTTC. It yields the protein CASSPRIEYWAYEQYF.

The rearrangement links TRBV7-9 to TRBJ2-7; the D gene is possibly TRBD1 (6 bases). The V gene lost 5 bases and the J gene lost 3 bases, with 17 bases spanning the gap. Germline loops: CDR1 SEHNR, CDR2 FQNEAQ (reference sequence). CDR3 length equals 15 residues. CDR3 DNA: TGTGCCAGCAGCCCCCCCCCGGGACATAGCTACGAGCAGTACTTC. Protein sequence: CASSPPPGHSYEQYF.

Many counts were recorded for this clonotype. The J gene is TRBJ2-7, the V gene TRBV5-1; D remains ambiguous. The CDR3 spans 14 residues. Germline loops: CDR1 SGHRS, CDR2 YFSETQ. Trimming shortened V by 0 bases and J by 2 bases, and 9 bases separated the two germline ends. In DNA, the CDR3 is TGCGCCAGCAGCTTGGCCCCGGACCCCTACGAGCAGTACTTC. It encodes CASSLAPDPYEQYF.

The rearrangement uses TRBV7-3 and TRBJ2-7, with D possibly being TRBD2 (7 bases). Deletions cut 6 bases from V and 6 bases from J, with 12 bases between. CDR3 length: 12 residues. Germline CDR1 SGHTA, CDR2 FQGTGA. Here the CDR3 reads CASSRGGSEQYF. The DNA for the CDR3 is TGTGCCAGCAGTAGGGGGGGCAGCGAGCAGTACTTC.

This clonotype was observed a handful of times. The chain joins TRBV7-9 to TRBJ2-3, with 11 positions matching TRBD2. The CDR3 contains 15 residues. Germline lookup yields CDR1 SEHNR and CDR2 FQNEAQ (reference sequence). The V gene end was trimmed by 3 bases and the J gene end by 5 bases; junction bases not matched to a gene: 4. The CDR3 protein is CASSFSGTSGDTQYF. The CDR3 coding sequence is TGTGCCAGCAGCTTTTCCGGGACTAGCGGAGATACGCAGTATTTT.

The chain couples TRBV7-9 to TRBJ2-2; TRBD2 matches at 9 bases. This CDR3 has 15 amino acids. The V gene's germline CDR1 is SEHNR and CDR2 FQNEAQ (reference sequence). With 5 bases clipped from V and 6 bases from J, the junction kept 7 bases outside the gene matches. The DNA of the CDR3 is TGTGCCAGCAGCGGGTTAGCGGGAGCGTCCGGGGAGCTGTTTTTT. This codes for CASSGLAGASGELFF.

V gene TRBV7-2 combines with J gene TRBJ2-5; 8 nucleotides align to TRBD1. The germline V gene has CDR1 SGHTA and CDR2 FQGNSA. V lost 3 bases and J lost 4; bases outside the gene matches: 1. CDR3 size: 13 residues. The CDR3 sequence: CASSFGQGETQYF. CDR3 DNA sequence: TGTGCCAGCAGCTTTGGACAGGGAGAGACCCAGTACTTC.

This clonotype was seen ten or more times. V usage is TRBV11-2 and J usage is TRBJ2-7; D is uncertain. V dropped 1 base and J dropped 2 bases, with 3 bases sitting between them. The CDR3 is 12 residues long. Germline V gene sequence: CDR1 SGHAT, CDR2 FQNNGV. The CDR3 bases are TGTGCCAGCAGCTTAGTTCCCTACGAGCAGTACTTC. Translation: CASSLVPYEQYF.

The sample holds many counts of this clonotype. The chain links TRBV12-3 or TRBV12-4 to TRBJ1-4; TRBD1 agrees at 8 bases. V lost 5 bases to trimming and J lost 7 bases; unmatched junction nucleotides: 6. This CDR3 has 14 residues. Written as DNA, the CDR3 is TGTGCCAGCAGTGTGACAGGGGATATTGAAAAACTGTTTTTT. Translation gives CASSVTGDIEKLFF.

This clonotype has only one observation. The genes are TRBV11-2 and TRBJ2-7; D gene uncertain. Trimming removed 4 bases from V and 3 bases from J, with 13 bases in between. This CDR3 is built from 14 residues. The germline V gene encodes CDR1 SGHAT and CDR2 FQNNGV. CDR3 amino acids: CASSSRTDGYEQYF. The CDR3 DNA follows: TGTGCCAGCAGCTCTAGGACGGACGGCTACGAGCAGTACTTC.

This clonotype was counted at least ten times. In DNA form, the CDR3 reads TGTGCCAGCAGCCCCCCGGGACGGCCCTACGAGCAGTACTTC. It is translated as CASSPPGRPYEQYF. The V call is TRBV7-9, the J call TRBJ2-7; D possibly matches TRBD1 or TRBD2 (5 bases each). The ends were cut back, 5 bases at V and 2 bases at J, with 13 bases in the middle. CDR1 is SEHNR, CDR2 FQNEAQ, per germline (reference sequence). The CDR3 spans 14 residues.

To note about this clonotype: Its ends do not fully match the called genes, so a read error is possible. V and J are TRBV25-1 and TRBJ1-5; TRBD1 aligns across 8 bases. The CDR3 contains 14 residues. Germline-derived CDR1 and CDR2 are MGHDK and SYGVNS. CDR3 nucleotides: TGTGCCAGCCTTGTTCCAGGGGGCAATCAGCCCCGGCATTTT. Translated: CASLVPGGNQPRHF.

This clonotype was seen at least ten times. The V call is TRBV27, the J call TRBJ2-7; D not resolved. This CDR3 contains 12 residues. V lost 4 bases, J lost 5 bases, and 9 bases lay in between. Germline V CDR1 and CDR2: MNHEY, SMNVEV (reference sequence). The DNA of the CDR3 is TGTGCCAGCAGTTCGTTGGGGAACGAGCAGTACTTC. Translation: CASSSLGNEQYF.